The rows below give T cell receptor beta chains drawn from one sample of a study of identical twins. Via MiXCR, TCRdb re-called the 5' RACE reads, giving one row per CDR3 protein. The sample lists around 250,000 distinct CDR3 sequences, about 7% occurring once. Separately, the same data were catalogued under a study of yellow fever vaccine responses in identical twins.

The sequenced material came from memory (CD45RO+) T cells sorted from blood. The receptors derive from a woman between 18 and 29 years old in good health. CDR3s include the opening cysteine and the closing phenylalanine or tryptophan. The order of the fields is J gene, V gene, clone size, D gene, CDR3 DNA, CDR3 protein. The D gene is left open where the match is weak. Clone size, where shown, is once, few, many, or a class for clones that have expanded.

j_gene: TRBJ2-1; v_gene: TRBV7-3; abundance: few; d_gene: .; CDR3nt: TGTGCCAGCAGCTTAAACGCATTGGGGTCGGATGAGCAGTTCTTC; CDR3aa: CASSLNALGSDEQFF
j_gene: TRBJ2-2; v_gene: TRBV7-6; abundance: many; d_gene: TRBD2; CDR3nt: TGTGCCAGCAGCTCCGGGACTAGCGGGGCCGGGGAGCTGTTTTTT; CDR3aa: CASSSGTSGAGELFF
j_gene: TRBJ2-3; v_gene: TRBV10-3; abundance: .; d_gene: .; CDR3nt: TGTGCCATCAGTGAGTCGATAGAGACCCCACATCGGGCGGGGCAGTATTTT; CDR3aa: CAISESIETPHRAGQYF
j_gene: TRBJ2-5; v_gene: TRBV2; abundance: .; d_gene: .; CDR3nt: TGTGCCAGCAGTGTGATCCCCCAAGAGACCCAGTACTTC; CDR3aa: CASSVIPQETQYF
j_gene: TRBJ2-1; v_gene: TRBV11-2; abundance: .; d_gene: .; CDR3nt: TGTGCCAGCAGCCCAGGTTCGGGTCCCTACAATGAGCAGTTCTTC; CDR3aa: CASSPGSGPYNEQFF
j_gene: TRBJ2-7; v_gene: TRBV2; abundance: .; d_gene: .; CDR3nt: TGTGCCAGCAGTGAACGGGCCCATAGCGCCTACGAGCAGTACTTC; CDR3aa: CASSERAHSAYEQYF
j_gene: TRBJ2-3; v_gene: TRBV20-1; abundance: many; d_gene: TRBD2; CDR3nt: TGCAGTGCTATCAGCGCGGGGGGAGCAGATACGCAGTATTTT; CDR3aa: CSAISAGGADTQYF
j_gene: TRBJ1-2; v_gene: TRBV15; abundance: .; d_gene: .; CDR3nt: TGTGCCACCAGCAGAGACAGGGGTGGAAGCTACACCTTC; CDR3aa: CATSRDRGGSYTF
j_gene: TRBJ2-3; v_gene: TRBV6-5; abundance: many; d_gene: .; CDR3nt: TGTGCCAGCAGTTATCGCGACTTACCCACAGATACGCAGTATTTT; CDR3aa: CASSYRDLPTDTQYF
j_gene: TRBJ2-5; v_gene: TRBV20-1; abundance: .; d_gene: .; CDR3nt: TGCAGTGCCGGCCGCAGGGCGCCTCGGGAGACCCAGTACTTC; CDR3aa: CSAGRRAPRETQYF
j_gene: TRBJ1-2; v_gene: TRBV12-3/TRBV12-4; abundance: many; d_gene: TRBD1; CDR3nt: TGTGCCAGCAGTCCGTGGACAGGGAGGACCTATGGCTACACCTTC; CDR3aa: CASSPWTGRTYGYTF
j_gene: TRBJ2-5; v_gene: TRBV5-1; abundance: few; d_gene: TRBD2; CDR3nt: TGCGCCAGCAGCTTGGAGGTTCGGCCCAGCGGGGGTTTTCAAGAGACCCAGTACTTC; CDR3aa: CASSLEVRPSGGFQETQYF
j_gene: TRBJ2-7; v_gene: TRBV24-1; abundance: .; d_gene: .; CDR3nt: TGTGCCACCAGTAGCGGGCAGTACGAGCAGTACTTC; CDR3aa: CATSSGQYEQYF
j_gene: TRBJ1-4; v_gene: TRBV12-3/TRBV12-4; abundance: .; d_gene: .; CDR3nt: TGTGCCAGCAGGAGACAATCAACTAATGAAAAACTGTTTTTT; CDR3aa: CASRRQSTNEKLFF
j_gene: TRBJ2-7; v_gene: TRBV9; abundance: .; d_gene: TRBD1; CDR3nt: TGTGCCAGCAGCTTGGGACAGGGAATTTCCTACGAGCAGTACTTC; CDR3aa: CASSLGQGISYEQYF
j_gene: TRBJ1-2; v_gene: TRBV7-8; abundance: .; d_gene: .; CDR3nt: TGTGCCAGCATTGAGGGATCGGGTTTTGGCTACACCTTC; CDR3aa: CASIEGSGFGYTF
j_gene: TRBJ2-1; v_gene: TRBV25-1; abundance: .; d_gene: TRBD1; CDR3nt: TGTGCCAGCAGTGGACCTATCACTTCCCTCCGGGACAGGGGTTCGGGCGAGCAGTTCTTC; CDR3aa: CASSGPITSLRDRGSGEQFF
j_gene: TRBJ2-2; v_gene: TRBV2; abundance: .; d_gene: TRBD2; CDR3nt: TGTGCCAGCACAGGGAGGGCGGTGAACACCGGGGAGCTGTTTTTT; CDR3aa: CASTGRAVNTGELFF
j_gene: TRBJ1-1; v_gene: TRBV29-1; abundance: many; d_gene: .; CDR3nt: TGCAGCGTTGGCCCACGGACCGTCGCGAACACTGAAGCTTTCTTT; CDR3aa: CSVGPRTVANTEAFF
j_gene: TRBJ2-1; v_gene: TRBV10-3; abundance: .; d_gene: .; CDR3nt: TGTGCCATCAGTGATATTGATTCCGGATACAATGAGCAGTTCTTC; CDR3aa: CAISDIDSGYNEQFF
j_gene: TRBJ1-5; v_gene: TRBV9; abundance: few; d_gene: .; CDR3nt: TGTGCCAGCAGCGTAGAGCCCGGGAGCAATCAGCCCCAGCATTTT; CDR3aa: CASSVEPGSNQPQHF
j_gene: TRBJ2-5; v_gene: TRBV29-1; abundance: .; d_gene: .; CDR3nt: TGCAGCGTTGCGTGGGGTTTAGAGACCCAGTACTTC; CDR3aa: CSVAWGLETQYF
j_gene: TRBJ1-2; v_gene: TRBV12-3/TRBV12-4; abundance: few; d_gene: .; CDR3nt: TGTGCCAGCAGCCCCGAGCCTCGGGGTTACTATGGCTACACCTTC; CDR3aa: CASSPEPRGYYGYTF
j_gene: TRBJ2-1; v_gene: TRBV3-1; abundance: .; d_gene: TRBD2; CDR3nt: TGTGCCAGCAGCCAAGAAAGGCTAGCGGTCTCCTACAATGAGCAGTTCTTC; CDR3aa: CASSQERLAVSYNEQFF
j_gene: TRBJ1-1; v_gene: TRBV18; abundance: few; d_gene: .; CDR3nt: TGTGCCAGCTCACCCTACGGGGGGGGGAACACTGAAGCTTTCTTT; CDR3aa: CASSPYGGGNTEAFF
j_gene: TRBJ2-3; v_gene: TRBV7-3; abundance: few; d_gene: TRBD1; CDR3nt: TGTGCCAGCAGCTTCGACAGGGGGCGAGGAATTGGAAAAGATACGCAGTATTTT; CDR3aa: CASSFDRGRGIGKDTQYF
j_gene: TRBJ2-1; v_gene: TRBV7-8; abundance: .; d_gene: .; CDR3nt: TGTGCCAGCAGCTTAAGGGGGTATACCTACAATGAGCAGTTCTTC; CDR3aa: CASSLRGYTYNEQFF
j_gene: TRBJ2-1; v_gene: TRBV9; abundance: many; d_gene: TRBD2; CDR3nt: TGTGCCAGCAGCGTAACCCCAAGGACTAGCGGTAATGAGCAGTTCTTC; CDR3aa: CASSVTPRTSGNEQFF